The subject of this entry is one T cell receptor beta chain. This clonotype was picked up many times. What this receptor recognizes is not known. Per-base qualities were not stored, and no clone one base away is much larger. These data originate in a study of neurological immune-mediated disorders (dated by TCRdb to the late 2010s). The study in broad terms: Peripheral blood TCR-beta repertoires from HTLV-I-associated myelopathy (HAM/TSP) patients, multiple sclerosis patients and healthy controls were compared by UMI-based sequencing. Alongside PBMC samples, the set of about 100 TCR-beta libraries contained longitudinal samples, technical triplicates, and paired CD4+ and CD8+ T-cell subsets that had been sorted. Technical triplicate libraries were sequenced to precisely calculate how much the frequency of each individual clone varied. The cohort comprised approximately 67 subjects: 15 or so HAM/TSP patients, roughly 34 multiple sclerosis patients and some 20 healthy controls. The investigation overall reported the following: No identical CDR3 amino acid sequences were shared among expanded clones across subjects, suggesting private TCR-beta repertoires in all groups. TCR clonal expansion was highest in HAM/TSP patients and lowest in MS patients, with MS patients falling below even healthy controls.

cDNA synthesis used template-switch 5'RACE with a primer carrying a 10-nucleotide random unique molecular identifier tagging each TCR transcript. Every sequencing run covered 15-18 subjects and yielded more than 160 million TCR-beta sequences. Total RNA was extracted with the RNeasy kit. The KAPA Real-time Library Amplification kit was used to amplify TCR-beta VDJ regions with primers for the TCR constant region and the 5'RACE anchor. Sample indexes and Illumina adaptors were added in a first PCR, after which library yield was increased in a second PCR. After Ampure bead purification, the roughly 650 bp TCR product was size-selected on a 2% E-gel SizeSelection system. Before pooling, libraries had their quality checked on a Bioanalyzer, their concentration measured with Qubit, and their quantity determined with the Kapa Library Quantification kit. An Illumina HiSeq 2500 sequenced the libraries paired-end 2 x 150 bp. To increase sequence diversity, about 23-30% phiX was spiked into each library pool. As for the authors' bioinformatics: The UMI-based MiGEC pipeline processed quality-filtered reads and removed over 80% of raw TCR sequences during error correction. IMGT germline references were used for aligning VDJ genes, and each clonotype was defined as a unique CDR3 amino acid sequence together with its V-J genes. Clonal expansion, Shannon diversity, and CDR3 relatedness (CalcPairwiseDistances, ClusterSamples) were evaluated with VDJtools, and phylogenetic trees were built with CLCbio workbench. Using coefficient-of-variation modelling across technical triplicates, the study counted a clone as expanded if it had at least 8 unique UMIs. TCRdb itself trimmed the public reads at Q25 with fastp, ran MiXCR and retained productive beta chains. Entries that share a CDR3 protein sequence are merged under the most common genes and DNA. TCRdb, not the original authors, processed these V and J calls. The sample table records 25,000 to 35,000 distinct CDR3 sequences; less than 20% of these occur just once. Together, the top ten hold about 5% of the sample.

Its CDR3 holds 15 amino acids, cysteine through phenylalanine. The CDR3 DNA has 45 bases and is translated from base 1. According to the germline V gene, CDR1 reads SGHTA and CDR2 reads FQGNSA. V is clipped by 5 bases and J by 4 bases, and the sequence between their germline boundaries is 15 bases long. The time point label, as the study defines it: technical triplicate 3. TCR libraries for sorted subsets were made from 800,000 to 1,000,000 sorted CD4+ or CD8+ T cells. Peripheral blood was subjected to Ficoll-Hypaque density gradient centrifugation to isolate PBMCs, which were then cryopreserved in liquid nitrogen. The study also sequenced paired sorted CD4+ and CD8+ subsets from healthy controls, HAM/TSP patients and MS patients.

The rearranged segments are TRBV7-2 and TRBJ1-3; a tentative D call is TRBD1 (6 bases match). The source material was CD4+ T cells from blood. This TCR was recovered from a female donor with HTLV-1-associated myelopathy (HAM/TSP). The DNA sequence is TGTGCCAGCAGCCCCCCGCGGGGGCAGGGAAACACCATATATTTT. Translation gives CASSPPRGQGNTIYF.